A selection of T cell receptor beta chains follows, all from one sample in a study of blood T cells in healthy people across ages. TCRdb analysed the 5' RACE reads with MiXCR anew, one entry per CDR3 protein. The table has roughly 800,000 distinct CDR3 sequences, more than 45% seen once. The specimen was blood. These receptors were collected from a man aged 25 to 45 in good health. The conserved cysteine and the conserved F or W are not part of the CDR3 here. Clone sizes are given selectively: once, few, many, or a class where the clone is expanded.

v_call: TRBV5-1; j_call: TRBJ1-2; cdr3_length: 11; clone_size: NA; cdr3_aa: ASSFDREGGYT
v_call: TRBV10-2; j_call: TRBJ2-7; cdr3_length: 12; clone_size: NA; cdr3_aa: ASSESVFSDEQY
v_call: TRBV4-3; j_call: TRBJ2-2; cdr3_length: 15; clone_size: NA; cdr3_aa: ASSQDWAGLRTGELF
v_call: TRBV5-4; j_call: TRBJ2-4; cdr3_length: 12; clone_size: NA; cdr3_aa: ASSSRDRVNIQY
v_call: TRBV6-5; j_call: TRBJ2-4; cdr3_length: 12; clone_size: few; cdr3_aa: ASTRGLAGDGQY
v_call: TRBV20-1; j_call: TRBJ1-4; cdr3_length: 11; clone_size: once; cdr3_aa: SARTGTAEKLF
v_call: TRBV18; j_call: TRBJ1-5; cdr3_length: 11; clone_size: NA; cdr3_aa: ASSPDTSQPQH
v_call: TRBV5-6; j_call: TRBJ1-2; cdr3_length: 10; clone_size: NA; cdr3_aa: ASSLWGDRYT
v_call: TRBV10-3; j_call: TRBJ2-1; cdr3_length: 9; clone_size: NA; cdr3_aa: AIRRAETQF
v_call: TRBV6-2/TRBV6-3; j_call: TRBJ2-5; cdr3_length: 10; clone_size: NA; cdr3_aa: ASRVGRETQY
v_call: TRBV12-3/TRBV12-4; j_call: TRBJ1-2; cdr3_length: 11; clone_size: NA; cdr3_aa: ASSRGPTDGYT
v_call: TRBV11-3; j_call: TRBJ2-1; cdr3_length: 12; clone_size: NA; cdr3_aa: ASSLARAGHEQF
v_call: TRBV29-1; j_call: TRBJ2-5; cdr3_length: 11; clone_size: few; cdr3_aa: SVVPSTKETQY
v_call: TRBV7-9; j_call: TRBJ2-6; cdr3_length: 11; clone_size: NA; cdr3_aa: ASTEIRANVLT
v_call: TRBV18; j_call: NA; cdr3_length: 11; clone_size: NA; cdr3_aa: ANSPTGEETQY
v_call: TRBV29-1; j_call: NA; cdr3_length: 12; clone_size: NA; cdr3_aa: SVAAGTGFNEQY
v_call: TRBV28; j_call: TRBJ2-7; cdr3_length: 12; clone_size: NA; cdr3_aa: AGDPSPGAYEQY
v_call: TRBV5-1; j_call: NA; cdr3_length: 12; clone_size: NA; cdr3_aa: ASSLSGRAGEQY
v_call: TRBV28; j_call: TRBJ2-5; cdr3_length: 12; clone_size: few; cdr3_aa: ASSAAGSQETQY
v_call: TRBV2; j_call: TRBJ1-1; cdr3_length: 12; clone_size: NA; cdr3_aa: ASSLQQLHTEAF
v_call: TRBV12-3/TRBV12-4; j_call: TRBJ2-2; cdr3_length: 13; clone_size: NA; cdr3_aa: ASSRGGGNTGELF
v_call: TRBV6-2/TRBV6-3; j_call: TRBJ2-1; cdr3_length: 11; clone_size: NA; cdr3_aa: ASKPGDRREQF
v_call: TRBV5-6; j_call: TRBJ1-1; cdr3_length: 11; clone_size: NA; cdr3_aa: ASSPSDRGEAF
v_call: TRBV20-1; j_call: TRBJ2-3; cdr3_length: 12; clone_size: few; cdr3_aa: SALAGGQLDTQY
v_call: TRBV28; j_call: TRBJ2-1; cdr3_length: 10; clone_size: few; cdr3_aa: ASSFTGNEQF
v_call: TRBV9; j_call: TRBJ2-7; cdr3_length: 13; clone_size: few; cdr3_aa: ASSPQDRVGYEQY
v_call: TRBV20-1; j_call: TRBJ1-1; cdr3_length: 9; clone_size: NA; cdr3_aa: SARTGHQAF
v_call: TRBV6-5; j_call: TRBJ2-7; cdr3_length: 13; clone_size: NA; cdr3_aa: ASRIRLAGGYEQY
v_call: TRBV11-1; j_call: TRBJ2-7; cdr3_length: 16; clone_size: NA; cdr3_aa: ASSLVVLFGTGLNEQY
v_call: TRBV29-1; j_call: TRBJ2-3; cdr3_length: 10; clone_size: NA; cdr3_aa: SVQVIGRERY
v_call: TRBV14; j_call: TRBJ2-5; cdr3_length: 11; clone_size: NA; cdr3_aa: ASRFSAWETQY
v_call: TRBV7-9; j_call: TRBJ1-4; cdr3_length: 13; clone_size: NA; cdr3_aa: ASSAPGAVNEKLF
v_call: TRBV7-9; j_call: TRBJ2-1; cdr3_length: 10; clone_size: NA; cdr3_aa: ASSLTRQEQF
v_call: TRBV7-2; j_call: TRBJ2-7; cdr3_length: 16; clone_size: NA; cdr3_aa: ASSLALPGLAFPYEQY
v_call: TRBV6-8; j_call: TRBJ2-7; cdr3_length: 14; clone_size: NA; cdr3_aa: ASSYPTGKTSYEQY
v_call: TRBV6-1; j_call: TRBJ1-4; cdr3_length: 12; clone_size: NA; cdr3_aa: ASRHDRASEKLF
v_call: TRBV29-1; j_call: TRBJ1-5; cdr3_length: 11; clone_size: once; cdr3_aa: SVAQGNNQPQH
v_call: TRBV7-2; j_call: TRBJ2-1; cdr3_length: 13; clone_size: NA; cdr3_aa: ASSLGGTTYNEQF
v_call: TRBV4-1; j_call: TRBJ1-1; cdr3_length: 11; clone_size: NA; cdr3_aa: ASSQDVRTEAF
v_call: TRBV3-1; j_call: TRBJ2-1; cdr3_length: 9; clone_size: many; cdr3_aa: ASSHGKSQF
v_call: TRBV20-1; j_call: TRBJ2-5; cdr3_length: 10; clone_size: NA; cdr3_aa: SAARGGETQY
v_call: TRBV6-1; j_call: TRBJ1-1; cdr3_length: 9; clone_size: NA; cdr3_aa: ASSDYSIAF
v_call: TRBV4-2; j_call: TRBJ2-6; cdr3_length: 19; clone_size: NA; cdr3_aa: ASSQDQGDSTFVSGANVLT